These T cell receptor beta chains were read from a single sample in a study of somatic mutations in cytotoxic T cells in rheumatoid arthritis. Generated by immunoSEQ multiplex PCR, the TCRdb table keeps only in-frame clones and is missing some. The sample shows approximately 24,000 clones, approximately 73% of them seen only once. The sample taken for sequencing was CD8+ T cells sorted from blood. The source is a young woman in good health. The CDR3 runs from the conserved cysteine through the conserved F or W. Each record gives: V gene, clone size, D gene, J gene, CDR3 protein, CDR3 DNA. D genes are given only for firm matches. Not every row has a clone size; where given, it reads once, few, many or a size class.

>TRBV11-2|NA|NA|TRBJ2-3
CASSLLATNGDTQYF
TGTGCCAGCAGCTTACTGGCCACCAATGGGGATACGCAGTATTTT
>TRBV7-3|NA|TRBD1|TRBJ1-2
CASSLSGGTGGGYTF
TGTGCCAGCAGCTTAAGTGGCGGGACAGGCGGGGGCTACACCTTC
>TRBV29-1|NA|TRBD1|TRBJ2-4
CSVRDSRKNIQYF
TGCAGCGTTCGGGACAGTAGGAAAAACATTCAGTACTTC
>TRBV6-5|NA|TRBD2|TRBJ2-7
CASSYPASGRREQYF
TGTGCCAGCAGTTACCCGGCTAGCGGGAGAAGGGAGCAGTACTTC
>TRBV12-5|NA|NA|TRBJ1-6
CASGLAPPWIGSPLHF
TGTGCTAGTGGTTTGGCACCCCCGTGGATTGGGTCACCCCTCCACTTT
>TRBV9|NA|NA|TRBJ1-2
CASSVGDKPDGYTF
TGTGCCAGCAGCGTAGGGGACAAACCCGATGGCTACACCTTC
>TRBV2|NA|TRBD1|TRBJ2-2
CASSRGQGRVAGRNTGELFF
TGTGCCAGCAGTCGCGGACAGGGCCGAGTGGCGGGACGTAACACCGGGGAGCTGTTTTTT
>TRBV29-1|NA|NA|TRBJ1-2
CSVGPRDAANYGYTF
TGCAGCGTTGGCCCCAGGGACGCCGCTAACTATGGCTACACCTTC
>TRBV10-3|NA|TRBD2|TRBJ2-7
CAHGGASSYEQYF
TGTGCCCACGGGGGGGCTTCCTCCTACGAGCAGTACTTC
>TRBV4-2|few|TRBD1|TRBJ1-1
CASSQGQGPEAFF
TGTGCCAGCAGCCAGGGACAGGGGCCTGAAGCTTTCTTT
>TRBV7-2|few|NA|TRBJ2-1
CASSLDRLGSYNEQFF
TGTGCCAGCAGCTTAGATCGTCTCGGGTCCTACAATGAGCAGTTCTTC
>TRBV9|once|NA|TRBJ1-3
CASSVAGASSGNTIYF
TGTGCCAGCAGCGTAGCCGGAGCTAGCTCTGGAAACACCATATATTTT
>TRBV19|NA|TRBD2|TRBJ2-2
CASSAPPGGGRPGELFF
TGTGCCAGTAGTGCACCCCCGGGGGGGGGAAGACCCGGGGAGCTGTTTTTT
>TRBV2|few|NA|TRBJ1-5
CASSEMGVRQPQHF
TGTGCCAGCAGTGAGATGGGAGTACGACAGCCCCAGCATTTT
>TRBV27|once|NA|TRBJ2-7
CASSFLGIGNEQYF
TGTGCCAGCAGTTTTTTAGGGATAGGAAACGAGCAGTACTTC
>TRBV27|NA|TRBD2|TRBJ2-1
CASSLLGTSGANEQFF
TGTGCCAGCAGTTTATTAGGGACTAGCGGGGCAAATGAGCAGTTCTTC
>TRBV4-1|NA|NA|TRBJ1-1
CASSQGRLNTEAFF
TGCGCCAGCAGCCAAGGTCGGTTGAACACTGAAGCTTTCTTT
>TRBV27|NA|NA|TRBJ2-3
CASSFLERRDTQYF
TGTGCCAGCAGTTTTCTTGAGAGGAGGGATACGCAGTATTTT
>TRBV6-5|NA|TRBD1|TRBJ2-1
CASRLGQGPYNEQFF
TGTGCCAGCAGACTCGGACAGGGTCCTTACAATGAGCAGTTCTTC
>TRBV19|few|NA|TRBJ2-7
CASSMAVYYEQYF
TGTGCCAGTAGTATGGCGGTTTACTACGAGCAGTACTTC
>TRBV9|once|TRBD1|TRBJ1-4
CASSPGTGGVVVNEKLFF
TGTGCCAGCAGCCCTGGGACAGGGGGCGTCGTGGTTAATGAAAAACTGTTTTTT
>TRBV28|few|NA|TRBJ1-1
CATRWSTEAFF
TGTGCCACCAGGTGGAGCACTGAAGCTTTCTTT
>TRBV7-8|NA|TRBD2|TRBJ2-5
CASSFRTSGGAGQETQYF
TGTGCCAGCAGCTTTCGGACTAGCGGGGGGGCCGGACAAGAGACCCAGTACTTC
>TRBV28|NA|TRBD2|TRBJ2-7
CASSLAGKFLEQYF
TGTGCCAGCAGTCTAGCGGGAAAGTTTCTCGAGCAGTACTTC
>TRBV2|few|NA|TRBJ1-6
CASSEAARSSPLHF
TGTGCCAGCAGTGAAGCCGCCCGCAGCTCACCCCTCCACTTT
>TRBV5-6|NA|TRBD2|TRBJ2-4
CASSLGGSDIQYF
TGTGCCAGCAGCTTGGGCGGGAGTGACATTCAGTACTTC
>TRBV29-1|NA|NA|TRBJ2-1
CSVEMAPRDEQFF
TGCAGCGTTGAGATGGCCCCTCGGGATGAGCAGTTCTTC
>TRBV5-4|NA|NA|TRBJ2-1
CASSLGGGLNEQFF
TGTGCCAGCAGCTTGGGGGGCGGCCTCAATGAGCAGTTCTTC
>TRBV5-1|few|TRBD2|TRBJ2-7
CASSKLAESSYEQYF
TGCGCCAGCAGCAAACTAGCGGAAAGCTCCTACGAGCAGTACTTC
>TRBV7-8|NA|NA|TRBJ2-3
CASSGTNTDTQYF
TGTGCCAGCAGCGGAACTAACACAGATACGCAGTATTTT
>TRBV9|NA|NA|TRBJ2-5
CASSLGGGETQYF
TGTGCCAGCAGCCTAGGGGGTGGAGAGACCCAGTACTTC
>TRBV28|NA|TRBD2|TRBJ2-7
CASSSGTSGGPDYEQYF
TGTGCCAGCAGTTCCGGGACTAGCGGGGGTCCAGACTACGAGCAGTACTTC
>TRBV29-1|once|NA|TRBJ2-1
CSVGSWLGDEQFF
TGCAGCGTTGGGTCGTGGTTAGGGGATGAGCAGTTCTTC
>TRBV5-6|NA|NA|TRBJ1-4
CASSLYRATNEKLFF
TGTGCCAGCAGCTTGTACCGGGCAACTAATGAAAAACTGTTTTTT
>TRBV27|few|NA|TRBJ2-7
CASSRRDSYEQYF
TGTGCCAGCAGTCGCAGGGACTCCTACGAGCAGTACTTC
>TRBV7-8|NA|NA|TRBJ2-7
CASSLGGGLTSYEQYF
TGTGCCAGCAGCTTAGGGGGCGGGCTAACTTCCTACGAGCAGTACTTC
>TRBV11-2|NA|TRBD1|TRBJ2-6
CASSATRDRTDGANVLTF
TGTGCCAGCAGCGCCACACGGGACAGGACAGACGGGGCCAACGTCCTGACTTTC
>TRBV15|NA|NA|TRBJ1-1
CATSRDQLGTGNTEAFF
TGTGCCACCAGCAGAGATCAACTCGGCACGGGGAACACTGAAGCTTTCTTT
>TRBV28|NA|NA|TRBJ1-3
CASSLGQVGDTIYF
TGTGCCAGCAGTTTAGGCCAGGTGGGGGACACCATATATTTT